The present TCR beta chain was sequenced within a study of T cells in Graves' hyperthyroidism and ophthalmopathy. Study overall: Peripheral blood sampling occurred at initial diagnosis, before any treatment. Findings of the study overall: Most clonotypes expanded in the thyroid (above 0.001) were also present in blood.

Worth noting for this clonotype: Antigen unknown.

The investigators amplified TCR beta CDR3 regions from RNA transcripts. HTBI primers drove first-round RT-PCR of the TCR CDR3. TCRdb re-derived calls from the multiplex PCR reads in MiXCR, one entry per CDR3 protein. The data hold approximately 400,000 distinct CDR3 sequences, with less than 15% observed a single time. The source is a man between 25 and 39 years old with Graves' hyperthyroidism that later progressed to Graves' ophthalmopathy. The sequencing sample was made of blood.

CDR3 in amino acids: CASSDLIGQPQHF. The CDR3 coding sequence is TGCGCCAGCAGTGACCTGATAGGGCAGCCCCAGCATTTT. The V gene is TRBV10-2, the J gene TRBJ1-5; D ambiguous. CDR3 size: 13 residues. V was clipped by 3 bases and J by 7 bases, with 10 bases between them. Per the germline V gene, CDR1 is WSHSY and CDR2 is SAAADI.